A selection of T cell receptor beta chains follows, all from one sample in a study of cytotoxic CD8 clonotypes in ibrutinib-treated CLL. Only in-frame clones appear in the TCRdb table, and some are missing; sequencing was by immunoSEQ multiplex PCR. The sample lists some 19,000 clones, around 85% occurring once. Sequences were derived from PBMCs, sampled before ibrutinib treatment. These receptors were taken from a human donor with chronic lymphocytic leukemia. Each CDR3 is given with its conserved first and last residue. D genes are given only for firm matches.

d_gene: NA; v_gene: TRBV11-2; j_gene: TRBJ1-3; CDR3nt: TGTGCCAGCAGCTTAAGTGTCGGACAGGGAAACACCATATATTTT; CDR3aa: CASSLSVGQGNTIYF
d_gene: NA; v_gene: TRBV21-1; j_gene: TRBJ2-1; CDR3nt: TGTGCCAGCAGGGGCGGGGGGAACTACAATGAGCAGTTCTTC; CDR3aa: CASRGGGNYNEQFF
d_gene: TRBD1; v_gene: TRBV5-4; j_gene: TRBJ1-2; CDR3nt: TGTGCCAGCAGCTCCGGACAGGTGGACTATGGCTACACCTTC; CDR3aa: CASSSGQVDYGYTF
d_gene: NA; v_gene: TRBV11-2; j_gene: TRBJ2-7; CDR3nt: TGTGCCAGCAGCTTAGGACGACATAGCTGGAGCGAGCAGTACTTC; CDR3aa: CASSLGRHSWSEQYF
d_gene: TRBD1; v_gene: TRBV9; j_gene: TRBJ2-1; CDR3nt: TGTGCCAGCAGCGGGGGACAGGGGGTTATCAATGAGCAGTTCTTC; CDR3aa: CASSGGQGVINEQFF
d_gene: TRBD1; v_gene: TRBV19; j_gene: TRBJ1-2; CDR3nt: TGTGCCAGTAGGGGGACAGGGTTCTATGGCTACACCTTC; CDR3aa: CASRGTGFYGYTF
d_gene: NA; v_gene: TRBV19; j_gene: TRBJ2-3; CDR3nt: TGTGCCAGTAGTTCCCCCAACATGGGAGCAGATACGCAGTATTTT; CDR3aa: CASSSPNMGADTQYF
d_gene: NA; v_gene: TRBV5-1; j_gene: TRBJ2-1; CDR3nt: TGCGCCAGCAGCCTTACTAATGGGGGTTACAATGAGCAGTTCTTC; CDR3aa: CASSLTNGGYNEQFF
d_gene: TRBD1; v_gene: TRBV30; j_gene: TRBJ2-2; CDR3nt: TGTGCCTGGAATAGGGGACAGGGGCCCGCCGGGGAGCTGTTTTTT; CDR3aa: CAWNRGQGPAGELFF
d_gene: NA; v_gene: TRBV6-5; j_gene: TRBJ1-2; CDR3nt: TGTGCCAGCAGTTACTCTCTTCAGGGGAACGGCTACACCTTC; CDR3aa: CASSYSLQGNGYTF
d_gene: TRBD1; v_gene: TRBV19; j_gene: TRBJ2-7; CDR3nt: TGTGCCAGTAGTATCGGACAGGGTTACGAGCAGTACTTC; CDR3aa: CASSIGQGYEQYF
d_gene: TRBD1; v_gene: TRBV5-6; j_gene: TRBJ2-2; CDR3nt: TGTGCCAGCAGACAACGGGACAGGGGGACCGGGGAGCTGTTTTTT; CDR3aa: CASRQRDRGTGELFF
d_gene: NA; v_gene: TRBV10-3; j_gene: TRBJ2-5; CDR3nt: TGTGCCATCAGTGATCCCGCCATTCCGACCCAGTACTTC; CDR3aa: CAISDPAIPTQYF
d_gene: TRBD1; v_gene: TRBV6-1; j_gene: TRBJ2-7; CDR3nt: TGTGCCAGCAGTGAGTCTGGGACAGCGGTCTCCTACGAGCAGTACTTC; CDR3aa: CASSESGTAVSYEQYF
d_gene: NA; v_gene: TRBV5-5; j_gene: TRBJ1-3; CDR3nt: TGTGCCAGCAGCTTCTCTGGTGCCGGAAACACCATATATTTT; CDR3aa: CASSFSGAGNTIYF
d_gene: NA; v_gene: TRBV19; j_gene: TRBJ2-7; CDR3nt: TGTGCCAGTAGTTCCATACCCGGGACCTCGAACTACGAGCAGTACTTC; CDR3aa: CASSSIPGTSNYEQYF
d_gene: NA; v_gene: TRBV7-8; j_gene: TRBJ2-7; CDR3nt: TGTGCCAGCAGACGCGGGACAGCTTCCTACGAGCAGTACTTC; CDR3aa: CASRRGTASYEQYF